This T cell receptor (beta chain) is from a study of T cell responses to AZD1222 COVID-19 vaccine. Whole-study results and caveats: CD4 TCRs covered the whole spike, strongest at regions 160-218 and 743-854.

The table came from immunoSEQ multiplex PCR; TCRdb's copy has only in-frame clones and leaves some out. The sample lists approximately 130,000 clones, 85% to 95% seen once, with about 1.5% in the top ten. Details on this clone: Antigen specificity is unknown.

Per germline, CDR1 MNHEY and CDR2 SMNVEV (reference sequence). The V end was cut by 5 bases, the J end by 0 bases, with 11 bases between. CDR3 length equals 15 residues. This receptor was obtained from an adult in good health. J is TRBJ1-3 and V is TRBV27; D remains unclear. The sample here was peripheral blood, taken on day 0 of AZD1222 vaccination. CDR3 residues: CASSPRLNSGNTIYF. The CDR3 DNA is TGTGCCAGCAGTCCACGACTGAACTCTGGAAACACCATATATTTT.